The rows below give T cell receptor beta chains drawn from one sample of a study of shared clonotypes between healthy human individuals. Assay: immunoSEQ multiplex PCR; the TCRdb copy retains only in-frame clones and omits some. The profile shows roughly 2.4 million clones, under 97% of them singletons. Sequenced: naive CD4+ T cells sorted from blood. The receptors come from a man between 18 and 29 years old in good health. Both conserved end residues are part of each CDR3. Fields, in order: V gene, clone size, D gene, J gene, CDR3 DNA, CDR3 protein. D genes are given only for firm matches. The size of a clone is reported for some rows only, either as once, few or many, or as a class for expanded clones.

v_gene: TRBV2
abundance: NA
d_gene: NA
j_gene: TRBJ2-5
CDR3nt: TGTGCCAGCAGCGTTGGGACACTTCAAGAGACCCAGTACTTC
CDR3aa: CASSVGTLQETQYF

v_gene: TRBV7-2
abundance: NA
d_gene: NA
j_gene: TRBJ2-5
CDR3nt: TGTGCCAGCAGCCGAGTTTCCGGGAACATAGAGACCCAGTACTTC
CDR3aa: CASSRVSGNIETQYF

v_gene: TRBV4-2
abundance: NA
d_gene: TRBD1
j_gene: TRBJ1-2
CDR3nt: TGTGCCAGCAGCCTGCGGGACAGGGATAGCTATGGCTACACCTTC
CDR3aa: CASSLRDRDSYGYTF

v_gene: TRBV5-4
abundance: NA
d_gene: NA
j_gene: TRBJ1-1
CDR3nt: TGTGCCAGCAGCTTGCTCGACGGGCGAACTGAAGCTTTCTTT
CDR3aa: CASSLLDGRTEAFF

v_gene: TRBV10-3
abundance: NA
d_gene: TRBD2
j_gene: TRBJ2-7
CDR3nt: TGTGCCATCAGTGCTATAATAGGGACTAGCGGAGCCTACGAGCAGTACTTC
CDR3aa: CAISAIIGTSGAYEQYF

v_gene: TRBV7-9
abundance: few
d_gene: NA
j_gene: TRBJ2-5
CDR3nt: TGTGCCAGCAGCTTGGTCCGGGGGTCAGAGACCCAGTACTTC
CDR3aa: CASSLVRGSETQYF

v_gene: TRBV5-1
abundance: NA
d_gene: NA
j_gene: TRBJ2-7
CDR3nt: TGCGCCAGCAGCTTGGCCCCGGGAAAGGGCTCCTACGAGCAGTACTTC
CDR3aa: CASSLAPGKGSYEQYF

v_gene: TRBV7-9
abundance: NA
d_gene: TRBD1
j_gene: TRBJ1-1
CDR3nt: TGTGCCAGCAGCTTAGCGCAGGGGGCTATGGTTGAAGCTTTCTTT
CDR3aa: CASSLAQGAMVEAFF

v_gene: TRBV2
abundance: NA
d_gene: NA
j_gene: TRBJ1-3
CDR3nt: TGTGCCAGCAGTTGGACAAGAGAAGCAAGCACCATATATTTT
CDR3aa: CASSWTREASTIYF

v_gene: TRBV6-6
abundance: NA
d_gene: TRBD2
j_gene: TRBJ2-1
CDR3nt: TGTGCCAGCAGTTACACTAGCGGGGTGTACAATGAGCAGTTCTTC
CDR3aa: CASSYTSGVYNEQFF